The sequence of this T cell receptor beta chain was determined in a study of blood T cell repertoires in COVID-19. Whole-study context: The analysed material was cDNA or gDNA that came from T cells, B-cell-depleted T cells, or PBMCs.

CDR1 is SEHNR, CDR2 FQNEAQ, per germline (reference sequence). The CDR3 runs 15 residues. The V end lost 4 bases, the J end lost 8 bases, and 18 bases lay between the germline ends. As originally analysed: Amplification of reference gene primers was used by the study to estimate nucleated cell counts. Repertoires were generated with immunoSEQ multiplex PCR, while TCRdb's copy carries only in-frame clones and drops some. Clone size and the V and J calls come from that table; the DNA yielded D and trimming. This table has about 240,000 clones, approximately 86% appearing once. Participant ages covered about 18 to 100 years across about 25 US areas. Categorization into cohorts depended on clinical history that participants reported.

Material for sequencing was PBMCs or T cells enriched from blood (not recorded which). This TCR was recovered from a woman aged 40 to 50 with acute COVID-19. The V call is TRBV7-9, the J call TRBJ2-1; D gene ambiguous. The CDR3 sequence is CASSWSFFSGDEQFF. The CDR3 nucleotides are TGTGCCAGCAGCTGGTCGTTTTTCTCAGGCGATGAGCAGTTCTTC.